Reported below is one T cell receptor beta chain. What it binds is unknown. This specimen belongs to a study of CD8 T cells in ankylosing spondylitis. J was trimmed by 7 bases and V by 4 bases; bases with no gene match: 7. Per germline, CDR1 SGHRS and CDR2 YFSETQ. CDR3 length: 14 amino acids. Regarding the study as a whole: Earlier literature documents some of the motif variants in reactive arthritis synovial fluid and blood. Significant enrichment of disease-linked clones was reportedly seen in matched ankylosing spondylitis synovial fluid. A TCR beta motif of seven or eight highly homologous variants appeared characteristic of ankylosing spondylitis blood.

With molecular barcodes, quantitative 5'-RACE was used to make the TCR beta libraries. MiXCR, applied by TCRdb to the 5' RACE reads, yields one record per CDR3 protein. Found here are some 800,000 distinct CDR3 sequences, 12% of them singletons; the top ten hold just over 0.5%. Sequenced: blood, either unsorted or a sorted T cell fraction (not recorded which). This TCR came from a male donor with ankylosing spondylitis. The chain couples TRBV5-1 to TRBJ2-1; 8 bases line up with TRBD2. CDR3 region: CASSLMSGRNEQFF. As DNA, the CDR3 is TGCGCCAGCAGCCTTATGAGCGGGAGAAATGAGCAGTTCTTC. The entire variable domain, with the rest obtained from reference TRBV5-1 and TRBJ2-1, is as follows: KAGVTQTPRYLIKTRGQQVTLSCSPISGHRSVSWYQQTPGQGLQFLFEYFSETQRNKGNFPGRFSGRQFSNSRSEMNVSTLELGDSALYLCASSLMSGRNEQFFGPGTRLTVL.